Below are 18 T cell receptor beta chains sequenced from a single sample in a study of cytomegalovirus exposure and HLA in healthy donors. The PCR had 60 Vbeta and 13 Jbeta primers. The method was immunoSEQ multiplex PCR; TCRdb's version includes in-frame clones alone and lacks a portion of them. This repertoire shows tens of thousands of clones, 70% to 85% found once; its top ten account for approximately 7.6%. Sequenced: PBMCs. Receptor source: a man in his fifties or sixties in good health and CMV-seropositive.

The chain links TRBV2 to TRBJ2-2; D might be TRBD1 (6 bases). This CDR3 region has 14 residues. The germline CDR1 and CDR2 sequences are SNHLY and FYNNEI. V shed 4 bases and J shed 5 bases, with 11 bases lying between them. CDR3 protein: CASSGRGSTGELFF. In nucleotides, the CDR3 is TGTGCCAGCAGTGGCAGGGGTTCAACCGGGGAGCTGTTTTTT.

The rearrangement joins TRBV9 to TRBJ1-2; TRBD1 agrees at 11 bases. Germline V CDR1 and CDR2: SGDLS, YYNGEE. After removal of 3 bases from V and 0 bases from J, the junction contained 4 bases not matched to a gene. The CDR3 covers 16 residues. CDR3 nucleotide sequence: TGTGCCAGCAGCGGTGGACAGGGGGCAACTAACTATGGCTACACCTTC. This encodes CASSGGQGATNYGYTF.

The chain carries TRBV5-5 and TRBJ1-1; D ambiguous. Germline CDR1 and CDR2: SGHKS and YYEKEE (reference sequence). The V end was cut by 0 bases, the J end by 4 bases, with 13 bases between. CDR3 length: 15 amino acids. This CDR3 is CASSLGSRISTEAFF. For the CDR3, the DNA is TGTGCCAGCAGCTTGGGGAGCCGGATTAGCACTGAAGCTTTCTTT.

The J gene is TRBJ1-1, the V gene TRBV11-3; weak D call: TRBD1 (5 bases). CDR1 is SGHNT and CDR2 is YENEEA in the germline V gene. The CDR3 runs to 14 residues. V was clipped by 0 bases and J by 3 bases, with 8 bases between them. In DNA form, the CDR3 reads TGTGCCAGCAGCTTAGAGGGGCTGGACACTGAAGCTTTCTTT. This encodes CASSLEGLDTEAFF.

A remark on this clone: The same CDR3 can be traced to other DNA sequences in this sample. This rearrangement joins TRBV6-1 to TRBJ1-2, with 12 positions matching TRBD1. The CDR3 has 14 residues. V lost 4 bases and J lost 6; bases outside the gene matches: 3. Germline V CDR1 and CDR2: MNHNS, SASEGT. In nucleotides, the CDR3 is TGTGCCAGCAGTGGGGACAGGGGGCGCGATGGCTACACCTTC. This codes for CASSGDRGRDGYTF.

V gene TRBV7-9 combines with J gene TRBJ2-1; 10 bases agree with TRBD2. This CDR3 contains 18 residues. The germline CDR1 and CDR2 sequences are SEHNR and FQNEAQ (reference sequence). V gave up 2 bases and J gave up 8 bases; unmatched junction bases: 15. The CDR3 sequence: CASSLPPRLSGGADEQFF. The DNA for the CDR3 is TGTGCCAGCAGCTTACCGCCCAGACTAAGCGGGGGGGCCGATGAGCAGTTCTTC. The variable domain in full, completed from reference TRBV7-9 and TRBJ2-1, reads DTGVSQNPRHKITKRGQNVTFRCDPISEHNRLYWYRQTLGQGPEFLTYFQNEAQLEKSRLLSDRFSAERPKGSFSTLEIQRTEQGDSAMYLCASSLPPRLSGGADEQFFGPGTRLTVL.

The chain combines TRBV6-5 with TRBJ1-2; D may be TRBD1 (5 bases). The germline V gene has CDR1 MNHEY and CDR2 SVGAGI. V dropped 7 bases and J dropped 10 bases, with 16 bases sitting between them. The CDR3 has 12 residues. The CDR3 region is CASNNVGGVYTF. The CDR3 bases are TGTGCCAGCAATAACGTCGGGGGAGTCTACACCTTC.

This rearrangement joins TRBV19 to TRBJ2-7, with a possible D match to TRBD2 (6 bases). CDR3 length: 15 residues. The germline V gene encodes CDR1 LNHDA and CDR2 SQIVND (reference sequence). V was shortened by 5 bases and J by 1 base, with 15 bases between the two germline ends. CDR3 nucleotides: TGTGCCAGTAGTCCGGACGGGAGATCTTCCTACGAGCAGTACTTC. The encoded protein is CASSPDGRSSYEQYF. Full variable domain (rest looked up from reference TRBV19 and TRBJ2-7): DGGITQSPKYLFRKEGQNVTLSCEQNLNHDAMYWYRQDPGQGLRLIYYSQIVNDFQKGDIAEGYSVSREKKESFPLTVTSAQKNPTAFYLCASSPDGRSSYEQYFGPGTRLTVT.

The J gene is TRBJ1-5, the V gene TRBV18; perhaps TRBD1 as D (5 bases). Germline lookup yields CDR1 KGHSH and CDR2 LQKENI. CDR3 length: 15 residues. V lost 5 bases and J 7 bases, leaving 18 bases between the germline ends. The CDR3 region is CASSGAKWGGQPQHF. Here the CDR3 DNA reads TGTGCCAGCTCAGGGGCTAAGTGGGGTGGCCAGCCCCAGCATTTT. The entire variable domain, with the rest obtained from reference TRBV18 and TRBJ1-5, is as follows: NAGVMQNPRHLVRRRGQEARLRCSPMKGHSHVYWYRQLPEEGLKFMVYLQKENIIDESGMPKERFSAEFPKEGPSILRIQQVVRGDSAAYFCASSGAKWGGQPQHFGDGTRLSIL.

As for this clone: Within the sample, other DNA sequences also encode this same CDR3. The V and J genes are TRBV15 and TRBJ1-1; D gene uncertain. Germline V gene sequence: CDR1 LNHNV, CDR2 YYDKDF (reference sequence). V lost 1 base to trimming and J lost 1 base, with 16 bases between them. This CDR3 contains 17 residues. The CDR3 loop reads CATSRGGGSDGNTEAFF. The CDR3 bases are TGTGCCACCAGCAGAGGGGGAGGGTCCGACGGGAACACTGAAGCTTTCTTT.

This clone was counted once. The chain links TRBV5-5 to TRBJ1-2; possible D gene TRBD1, 6 bases. Per germline, CDR1 SGHKS and CDR2 YYEKEE (reference sequence). V lost 6 bases to trimming and J lost 1 base, with 13 bases between them. This CDR3 is built from 14 residues. As DNA, the CDR3 is TGTGCCAGCAACAGGGAGCGAGATAACTATGGCTACACCTTC. Translating it yields CASNRERDNYGYTF.

The chain employs TRBV2 and TRBJ2-6; 10 bases fit TRBD1. Trimming took 6 bases from V and 2 from J; bases not matched to a gene: 7. The CDR3 consists of 17 residues. CDR1 SNHLY and CDR2 FYNNEI come from the germline V gene. CDR3 sequence: CASRPGTGVAGANVLTF. CDR3 in DNA: TGTGCCAGCAGGCCCGGGACAGGGGTTGCTGGGGCCAACGTCCTGACTTTC.

The CDR3 here is CASSLAFLTGAKNIQYF. The CDR3 DNA is TGTGCCAGCAGCTTAGCGTTCCTCACGGGGGCCAAAAACATTCAGTACTTC. This chain links TRBV7-9 with TRBJ2-4; a weak D match, TRBD2 (5 bases). The V gene's germline CDR1 is SEHNR and CDR2 FQNEAQ (reference sequence). V lost 0 bases to trimming and J lost 1 base, with 13 bases between them. This CDR3 contains 17 residues.

This clone was found a few times. The J gene is TRBJ2-1, the V gene TRBV7-2, with D perhaps matching TRBD1 (5 bases). There are 14 residues in the CDR3. Germline assignment: CDR1 SGHTA and CDR2 FQGNSA. The germline V and J ends were trimmed by 5 bases and 1 base, with 9 bases remaining between them. CDR3 coding DNA: TGTGCCAGCAGCCCAGACAGATCCTACAATGAGCAGTTCTTC. It specifies CASSPDRSYNEQFF.

V is TRBV5-1 and J is TRBJ2-6; TRBD1 matches 9 bases. This CDR3 is built from 18 residues. V was pared by 3 bases and J by 2 bases, with 9 bases of the junction left unmatched. The germline V gene has CDR1 SGHRS and CDR2 YFSETQ. The CDR3 is CASSSQGQGLAGANVLTF. The CDR3 DNA reads as TGCGCCAGCAGCTCACAGGGACAGGGTTTAGCTGGGGCCAACGTCCTGACTTTC.

The V call is TRBV7-9, the J call TRBJ2-5, with 7 bases fitting TRBD1. Per the germline V gene, CDR1 is SEHNR and CDR2 is FQNEAQ (reference sequence). Trimming at V came to 7 bases and at J to 3 bases, leaving 11 bases not matched to a gene. The CDR3 spans 15 residues. The CDR3 here is CASTAGGGPEETQYF. For the CDR3, the DNA is TGTGCCAGCACCGCAGGGGGTGGCCCCGAAGAGACCCAGTACTTC.

In its sample, this clone was seen once. V gene TRBV6-5 combines with J gene TRBJ2-1; TRBD2 matches 7 bases. Germline CDR1 is MNHEY and CDR2 is SVGAGI. The CDR3 contains 16 residues. V was pared by 4 bases and J by 2 bases, with 8 bases of the junction left unmatched. The CDR3 spells CASSFSPSGAYNEQFF. In DNA form, the CDR3 reads TGTGCCAGCAGTTTTTCCCCTAGCGGAGCCTACAATGAGCAGTTCTTC.

A single count supports this clone. The V gene is TRBV14, the J gene TRBJ1-6; 7 bases fit TRBD1. V was clipped by 4 bases and J by 4 bases; unmatched bases: 1. The CDR3 covers 14 residues. Per germline, CDR1 SGHDN and CDR2 FVKESK. The CDR3 sequence is CASSPTGYNSPLHF. CDR3 in DNA: TGTGCCAGCAGCCCGACAGGGTATAATTCACCCCTCCACTTT.